These 11 T cell receptor beta chains were sequenced from one sample in a study of beta chain features in type 1 diabetes. No antigens are known for them. Study-wide results and limits: TCRB CDR3s from Type 1 diabetes patients were moderately but significantly shorter in all four CD4+ subsets.

TCRB transcripts that were expressed got sequenced, as all of the isolated RNA had been reverse transcribed. Assay used: immunoSEQ multiplex PCR; TCRdb lists only in-frame clones, some missing. The sample carries 640,000 or so clones, over 10% recorded once. What was sequenced was naive CD4+ T cells from blood. The receptor source for this set is a young man with type 1 diabetes.

This rearrangement joins TRBV7-9 to TRBJ1-1; D ambiguous. Trimming took 5 bases from V and 1 from J, leaving 17 bases between them. Germline V gene sequence: CDR1 SEHNR, CDR2 FQNEAQ (reference sequence). The CDR3 runs 16 residues. The CDR3 spells CASSPGGGLRNTEAFF. The DNA for the CDR3 is TGTGCCAGCAGCCCAGGAGGAGGGCTAAGGAACACTGAAGCTTTCTTT. Variable domain in full (rest from reference TRBV7-9 and TRBJ1-1): DTGVSQNPRHKITKRGQNVTFRCDPISEHNRLYWYRQTLGQGPEFLTYFQNEAQLEKSRLLSDRFSAERPKGSFSTLEIQRTEQGDSAMYLCASSPGGGLRNTEAFFGQGTRLTVV.

This clone was seen a few times. The chain couples TRBV6-5 to TRBJ2-2; TRBD2 matches at 8 bases. The ends lost 5 bases at V and 6 bases at J; junction bases unmatched: 8. Germline assignment: CDR1 MNHEY and CDR2 SVGAGI. CDR3 length equals 15 residues. CDR3 loop: CASSAGLAPPGELFF. Written as DNA, the CDR3 is TGTGCCAGCAGTGCCGGACTAGCTCCTCCCGGGGAGCTGTTTTTT.

Only a few counts were recorded for this clone. This sequence joins TRBV5-1 and TRBJ2-5; D perhaps matches TRBD2 (6 bases). The CDR3 spans 15 residues. The V end lost 0 bases, the J end lost 1 base, and 10 bases lay between the germline ends. Germline V gene lookup returns CDR1 SGHRS and CDR2 YFSETQ. CDR3 protein: CASSLAGGRQETQYF. The CDR3 nucleotides read TGCGCCAGCAGCTTGGCCGGGGGTCGCCAAGAGACCCAGTACTTC.

With respect to this clone: Sequence at one end of the junction differs from germline and may be a read error. The rearrangement joins TRBV28 to TRBJ2-7; the D gene is possibly TRBD1 (7 bases). Germline V gene data show CDR1 as MDHEN and CDR2 as SYDVKM. This CDR3 comprises 11 residues. The CDR3 DNA is TGTGCCAGCAGTTGGGGGGACAGTTGTCACTTC. As protein: CASSWGDSCHF.

The V gene is TRBV19, the J gene TRBJ1-5; no firm D call. Germline V lookup: CDR1 LNHDA, CDR2 SQIVND (reference sequence). The germline V and J ends were trimmed by 6 bases and 4 bases, with 16 bases remaining between them. This CDR3 region has 15 residues. CDR3 in amino acids: CASRFWTGGNQPQHF. The CDR3 DNA is TGTGCCAGTAGGTTCTGGACGGGCGGTAATCAGCCCCAGCATTTT.

This clone has only a few counts. The rearrangement links TRBV7-2 to TRBJ1-4; D not resolved. The CDR3 runs to 15 residues. The germline V gene has CDR1 SGHTA and CDR2 FQGNSA. Trimming cost V 2 bases and J 0 bases, with 7 bases left between them. The CDR3, as DNA: TGTGCCAGCAGCTTACAGACTGCAACTAATGAAAAACTGTTTTTT. Translation: CASSLQTATNEKLFF.

The chain is built from TRBV2 and TRBJ1-5, with D possibly being TRBD1 (6 bases). Looked up from germline, CDR1 is SNHLY and CDR2 is FYNNEI. V was pared by 7 bases and J by 6 bases, with 16 bases between. This CDR3 contains 14 residues. The CDR3 DNA follows: TGTGCCAGCAACCTAGCGGGGGGCGGTCAGCCCCAGCATTTT. Amino acids: CASNLAGGGQPQHF.

V gene TRBV7-2 combines with J gene TRBJ1-4; 10 bases line up with TRBD1. Germline V lookup: CDR1 SGHTA, CDR2 FQGNSA. V shed 5 bases and J 6 bases; nucleotides not matched to a gene: 3. This CDR3 has 14 amino acids. CDR3 loop: CASSTDRGYEKLFF. CDR3 DNA: TGTGCCAGCAGCACGGACAGGGGGTATGAAAAACTGTTTTTT.

The chain couples TRBV6-5 to TRBJ1-2; D possibly corresponds to TRBD1 (5 bases). The CDR3 sequence is 13 residues long. The V end lost 0 bases, the J end lost 4 bases, and 6 bases lay between the germline ends. The germline CDR1 and CDR2 sequences are MNHEY and SVGAGI. CDR3 in DNA: TGTGCCAGCAGTTACTCAGGGGTCTATGGCTACACCTTC. Translation gives CASSYSGVYGYTF.

This clone was observed a few times. This chain uses TRBV9 with TRBJ2-1, with D possibly being TRBD1 or TRBD2 (5 bases each). CDR1 is SGDLS, CDR2 YYNGEE, per germline. V shed 4 bases and J shed 5 bases, with 10 bases lying between them. The CDR3 runs to 13 residues. The CDR3, as DNA: TGTGCCAGCAGCCCCGGGACGAACAATGAGCAGTTCTTC. Its protein product is CASSPGTNNEQFF.

This clone was found a few times. The chain links TRBV12-5 to TRBJ2-3; 8 bases align to TRBD2. This CDR3 is 14 amino acids long. The ends lost 8 bases at V and 4 bases at J; junction bases unmatched: 8. CDR1 is LGHNT, CDR2 FRNRAP, per germline. In nucleotides, the CDR3 is TGTGCTAGTTCCTGGGGCGGGGGGTCAGATACGCAGTATTTT. Its protein product is CASSWGGGSDTQYF.